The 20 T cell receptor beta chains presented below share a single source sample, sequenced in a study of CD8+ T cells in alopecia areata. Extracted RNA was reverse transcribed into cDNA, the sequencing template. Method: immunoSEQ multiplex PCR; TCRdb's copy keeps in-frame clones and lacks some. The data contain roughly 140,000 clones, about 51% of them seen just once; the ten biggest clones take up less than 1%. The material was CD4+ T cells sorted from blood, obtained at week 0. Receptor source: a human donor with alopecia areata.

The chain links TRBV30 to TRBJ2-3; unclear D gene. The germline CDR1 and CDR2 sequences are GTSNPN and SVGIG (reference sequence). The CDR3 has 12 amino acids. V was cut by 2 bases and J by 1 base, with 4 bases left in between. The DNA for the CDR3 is TGTGCCTGGAGTATCGGCACAGATACGCAGTATTTT. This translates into CAWSIGTDTQYF.

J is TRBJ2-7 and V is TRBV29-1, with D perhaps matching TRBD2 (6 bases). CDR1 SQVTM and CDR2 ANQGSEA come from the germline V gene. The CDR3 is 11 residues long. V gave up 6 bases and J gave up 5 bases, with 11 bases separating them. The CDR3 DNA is TGCAGCGTGCGGAGGGGAGACGAGCAGTACTTC. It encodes CSVRRGDEQYF.

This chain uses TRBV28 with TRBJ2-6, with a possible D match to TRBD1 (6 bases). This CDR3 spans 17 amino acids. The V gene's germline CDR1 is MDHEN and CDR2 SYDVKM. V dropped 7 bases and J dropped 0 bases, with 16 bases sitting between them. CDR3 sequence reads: CASTNQLGGSGANVLTF. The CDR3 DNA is TGTGCCAGCACTAACCAACTAGGGGGCTCTGGGGCCAACGTCCTGACTTTC.

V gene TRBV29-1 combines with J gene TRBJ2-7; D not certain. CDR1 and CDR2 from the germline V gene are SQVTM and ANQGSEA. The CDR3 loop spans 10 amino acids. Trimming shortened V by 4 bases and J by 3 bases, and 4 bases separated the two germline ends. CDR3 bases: TGCAGCGTTGCCAACTACGAGCAGTACTTC. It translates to CSVANYEQYF.

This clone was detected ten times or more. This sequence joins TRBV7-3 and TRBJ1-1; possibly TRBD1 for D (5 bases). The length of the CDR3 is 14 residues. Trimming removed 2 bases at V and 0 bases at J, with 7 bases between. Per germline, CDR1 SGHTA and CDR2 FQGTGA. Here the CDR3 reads CASSLGTVNTEAFF. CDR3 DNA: TGTGCCAGCAGCTTAGGGACGGTGAACACTGAAGCTTTCTTT.

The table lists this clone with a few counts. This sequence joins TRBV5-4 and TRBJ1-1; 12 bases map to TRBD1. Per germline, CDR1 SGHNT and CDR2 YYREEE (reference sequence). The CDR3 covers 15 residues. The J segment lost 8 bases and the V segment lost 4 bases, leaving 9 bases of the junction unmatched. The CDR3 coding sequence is TGTGCCAGCAGCCGTATGGGACAGGGGGCGATGGAAGCTTTCTTT. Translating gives CASSRMGQGAMEAFF.

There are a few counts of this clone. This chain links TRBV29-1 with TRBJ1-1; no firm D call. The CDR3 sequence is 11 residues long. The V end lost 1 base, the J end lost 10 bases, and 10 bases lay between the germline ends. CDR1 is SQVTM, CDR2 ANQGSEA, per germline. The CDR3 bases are TGCAGCGTTGAAGGAGGCTTGGGAGCTTTCTTT. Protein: CSVEGGLGAFF.

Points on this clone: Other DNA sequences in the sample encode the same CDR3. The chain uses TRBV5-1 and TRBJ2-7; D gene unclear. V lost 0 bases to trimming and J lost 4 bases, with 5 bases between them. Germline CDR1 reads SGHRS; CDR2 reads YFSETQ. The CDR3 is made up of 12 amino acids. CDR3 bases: TGCGCCAGCAGCTTGGAGGGTTACGAGCAGTACTTC. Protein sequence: CASSLEGYEQYF.

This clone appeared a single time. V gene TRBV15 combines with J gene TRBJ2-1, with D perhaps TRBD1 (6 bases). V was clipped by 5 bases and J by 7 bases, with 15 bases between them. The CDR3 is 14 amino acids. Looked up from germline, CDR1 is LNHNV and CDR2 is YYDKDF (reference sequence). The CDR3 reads CATSPRTVPNEQFF. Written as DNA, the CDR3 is TGTGCCACCAGCCCCCGGACAGTTCCAAATGAGCAGTTCTTC.

The CDR3 bases are TGTGCCAGCAAGGTAGGGGGGAACACTGAAGCTTTCTTT. Translated, it gives CASKVGGNTEAFF. V and J are TRBV2 and TRBJ1-1; weak D call: TRBD1 (6 bases). CDR3 size: 13 residues. Trimming stripped 7 bases from V and 1 base from J, with 10 bases between. Germline loops: CDR1 SNHLY, CDR2 FYNNEI.

The chain's CDR3 is CASSLRPWEQFF. CDR3 in DNA: TGCGCCAGCAGCTTGAGGCCGTGGGAGCAGTTCTTC. The chain is built from TRBV5-1 and TRBJ2-1; D remains unclear. The CDR3 is 12 amino acids. Between the trimmed V and J ends, which lost 1 base and 10 bases, there was a span of 9 bases. Per the germline V gene, CDR1 is SGHRS and CDR2 is YFSETQ. The variable domain in full, with the rest retrieved from reference TRBV5-1 and TRBJ2-1, is KAGVTQTPRYLIKTRGQQVTLSCSPISGHRSVSWYQQTPGQGLQFLFEYFSETQRNKGNFPGRFSGRQFSNSRSEMNVSTLELGDSALYLCASSLRPWEQFFGPGTRLTVL.

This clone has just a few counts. The CDR3 sequence is CASSLAGTDSYEQYF. The CDR3 DNA is TGTGCCAGCAGTTTAGCCGGGACCGACTCCTACGAGCAGTACTTC. V and J are TRBV28 and TRBJ2-7, with D perhaps matching TRBD1 or TRBD2 (5 bases each). Germline-derived CDR1 and CDR2 are MDHEN and SYDVKM. The CDR3 spans 15 residues. V gave up 2 bases and J gave up 0 bases, with 11 bases separating them.

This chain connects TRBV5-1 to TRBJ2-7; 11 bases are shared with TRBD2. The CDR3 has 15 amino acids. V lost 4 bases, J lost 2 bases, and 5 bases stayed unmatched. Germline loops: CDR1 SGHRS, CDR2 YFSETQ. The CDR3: CASSRDSGRAYEQYF. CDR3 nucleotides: TGCGCCAGCAGCCGTGATAGCGGGAGGGCCTACGAGCAGTACTTC.

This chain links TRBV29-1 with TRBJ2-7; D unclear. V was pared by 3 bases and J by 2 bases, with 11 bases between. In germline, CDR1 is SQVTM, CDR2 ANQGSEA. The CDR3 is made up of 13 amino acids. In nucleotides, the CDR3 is TGCAGCGTTGAGGCTCCGGATACCTACGAGCAGTACTTC. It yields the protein CSVEAPDTYEQYF.

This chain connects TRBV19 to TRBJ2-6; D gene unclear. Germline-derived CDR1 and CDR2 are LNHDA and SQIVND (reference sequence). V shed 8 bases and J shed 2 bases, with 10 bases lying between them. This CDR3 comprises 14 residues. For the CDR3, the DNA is TGTGCCAGTTCTTCAGGCCCTGGGGCCAACGTCCTGACTTTC. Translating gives CASSSGPGANVLTF.

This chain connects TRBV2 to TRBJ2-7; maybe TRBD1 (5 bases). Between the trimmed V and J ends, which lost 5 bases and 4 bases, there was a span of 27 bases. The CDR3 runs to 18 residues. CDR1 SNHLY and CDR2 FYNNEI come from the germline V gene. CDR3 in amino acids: CASSRRQPTSQFVYEQYF. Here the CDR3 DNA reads TGTGCCAGCAGTAGGCGACAGCCCACCAGTCAATTTGTTTACGAGCAGTACTTC.

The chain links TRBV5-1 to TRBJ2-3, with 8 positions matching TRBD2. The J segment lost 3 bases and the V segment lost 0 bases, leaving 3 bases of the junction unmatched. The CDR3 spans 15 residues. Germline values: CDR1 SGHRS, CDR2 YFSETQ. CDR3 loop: CASSLVASGTDTQYF. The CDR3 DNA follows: TGCGCCAGCAGCTTGGTGGCTAGCGGGACAGATACGCAGTATTTT.

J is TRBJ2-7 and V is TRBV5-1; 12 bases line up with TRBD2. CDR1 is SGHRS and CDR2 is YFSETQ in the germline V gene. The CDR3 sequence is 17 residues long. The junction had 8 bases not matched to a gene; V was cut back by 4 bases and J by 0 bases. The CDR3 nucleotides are TGCGCCAGCAGCCCCGGGACTAGCGGGCGGAGCTCCTACGAGCAGTACTTC. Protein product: CASSPGTSGRSSYEQYF.

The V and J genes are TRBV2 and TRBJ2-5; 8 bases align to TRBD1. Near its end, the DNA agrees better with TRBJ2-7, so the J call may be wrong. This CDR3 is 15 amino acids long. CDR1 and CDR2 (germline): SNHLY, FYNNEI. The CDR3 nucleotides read TGTGCCAGCAGCCCCCGACAGGGGAGCTCCTACGAGCAGTACTTC. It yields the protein CASSPRQGSSYEQYF.

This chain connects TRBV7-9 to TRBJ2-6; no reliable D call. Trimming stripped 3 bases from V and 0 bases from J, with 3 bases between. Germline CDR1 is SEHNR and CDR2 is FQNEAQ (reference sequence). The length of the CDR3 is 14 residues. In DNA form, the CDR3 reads TGTGCCAGCAGCTTCGGCTCTGGGGCCAACGTCCTGACTTTC. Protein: CASSFGSGANVLTF.